This TCR beta chain was captured by sequencing in a study of T cell responses to AZD1222 COVID-19 vaccine. The V gene lost 7 bases and the J gene lost 5 bases, with 13 bases spanning the gap. The CDR3 contains 13 residues. CDR1 and CDR2 (germline): SNHLY, FYNNEI. Study-wide results and limits: Possibly, clonal diversity was underestimated; donors were largely white British and included more females.

Notes on this clone: Its antigen is not known.

TCRdb's table, derived via immunoSEQ multiplex PCR, lists solely in-frame clones and lacks some. The sample carries some 85,000 clones, 75% to 90% recorded once. This TCR was recovered from an adult in good health. The source was peripheral blood, collected on day 0 of AZD1222 vaccination. The chain carries TRBV2 and TRBJ2-3; D is uncertain. The CDR3 spells CASNGVVVDTQYF. CDR3 nucleotide sequence: TGTGCCAGCAATGGGGTTGTCGTAGATACGCAGTATTTT.